Here is one TCR beta chain with its context. Antigen specificity is unknown. The sample originates from a study of OX40 agonist ivuxolimab in advanced cancers. Study context: Of mixed ages from roughly 23 to 80 and averaging about 65 years, the group was almost 85% male. Overall study results and limits: Some patients without response likewise showed low normalized clonal expansion.

The data were produced by immunoSEQ multiplex PCR, yet TCRdb's version contains in-frame clones alone and is incomplete. This sample has 45,000 to 55,000 clones, with around 84% found just once. The V end was cut by 11 bases, the J end by 2 bases, with 14 bases between. In germline, CDR1 is ENHRY, CDR2 SYGVKD. The CDR3 runs to 13 residues. The sample was CD4+ or CD8+ T cells sorted from blood, taken in a trial of the OX40 agonist ivuxolimab. This TCR was recovered from an adult with an advanced solid tumor such as melanoma, head and neck, liver or kidney cancer. V is TRBV10-3 and J is TRBJ2-3; possible D gene TRBD2, 5 bases. In DNA form, the CDR3 reads TGTGCCTCACGACTATTGAACACAGATACGCAGTATTTT. It codes for CASRLLNTDTQYF.